Here is one T cell receptor (beta chain) with its context. The antigen remains undetermined. The method was immunoSEQ multiplex PCR; TCRdb's version includes in-frame clones alone and lacks a portion of them. The table has about 2,000 clones, around 80% seen once. Each and every patient relapsed after autologous stem cell transplantation, and patients got differing brentuximab vedotin exposure. PBMCs were thawed, and CD8+ T cells were then isolated from them by magnetic negative selection. This record comes from a study of PD-1 blockade in classical Hodgkin lymphoma. Background on the study: Each patient was given nivolumab 3 mg/kg through a vein every 2 weeks. General study findings and limits: The origin of the repertoire differences remains undefined, with disease activity or prior therapy as possible causes. Significantly greater TCR diversity emerged by C4D1 in CD4+ cells but not CD8+ cells.

The V and J ends lost 1 base and 4 bases, in that order; junction bases with no gene match: 8. The CDR3 is made up of 15 amino acids. Germline V gives CDR1 GTSNPN, CDR2 SVGIG (reference sequence). This specimen consisted of CD8+ T cells from blood, obtained at baseline. The V call is TRBV30, the J call TRBJ1-2; 8 bases are a match to TRBD1. This receptor was taken from a human donor with classical Hodgkin lymphoma. The CDR3 reads CAWSASTGDGYGYTF. DNA of the CDR3: TGTGCCTGGAGTGCCTCGACAGGGGACGGCTATGGCTACACCTTC.